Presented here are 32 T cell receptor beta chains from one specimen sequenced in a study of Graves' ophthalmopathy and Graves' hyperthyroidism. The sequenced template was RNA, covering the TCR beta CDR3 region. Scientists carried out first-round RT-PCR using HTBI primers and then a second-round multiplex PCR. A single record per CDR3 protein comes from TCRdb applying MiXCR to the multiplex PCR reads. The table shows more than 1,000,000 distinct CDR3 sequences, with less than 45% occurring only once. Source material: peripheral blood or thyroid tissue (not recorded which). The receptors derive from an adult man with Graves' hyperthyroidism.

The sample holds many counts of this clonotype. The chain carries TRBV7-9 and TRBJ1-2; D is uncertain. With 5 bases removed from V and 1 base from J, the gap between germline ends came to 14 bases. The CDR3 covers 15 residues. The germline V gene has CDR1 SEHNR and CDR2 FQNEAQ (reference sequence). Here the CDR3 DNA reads TGTGCCAGCAGCCCCGGGGAGGGAAGTAACTATGGCTACACCTTC. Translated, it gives CASSPGEGSNYGYTF. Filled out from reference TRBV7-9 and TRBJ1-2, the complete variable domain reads DTGVSQNPRHKITKRGQNVTFRCDPISEHNRLYWYRQTLGQGPEFLTYFQNEAQLEKSRLLSDRFSAERPKGSFSTLEIQRTEQGDSAMYLCASSPGEGSNYGYTFGSGTRLTVV.

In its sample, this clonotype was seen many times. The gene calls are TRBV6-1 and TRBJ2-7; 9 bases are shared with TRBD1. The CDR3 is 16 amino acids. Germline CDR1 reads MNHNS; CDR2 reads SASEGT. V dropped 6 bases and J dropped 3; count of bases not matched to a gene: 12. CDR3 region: CASSAIPGQGNYEQYF. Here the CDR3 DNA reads TGTGCCAGCAGCGCCATCCCGGGACAGGGAAACTACGAGCAGTACTTC.

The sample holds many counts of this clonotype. The CDR3 nucleotides are TGCAGTGCTAGAGATCATGGCAAGGGGGCTGAAGCTTTCTTT. Translation gives CSARDHGKGAEAFF. The V call is TRBV20-1, the J call TRBJ1-1, with D possibly being TRBD1 (6 bases). From germline, CDR1 is DFQATT and CDR2 SNEGSKA (reference sequence). The V end was cut by 0 bases, the J end by 6 bases, with 14 bases between. The CDR3 loop spans 14 amino acids.

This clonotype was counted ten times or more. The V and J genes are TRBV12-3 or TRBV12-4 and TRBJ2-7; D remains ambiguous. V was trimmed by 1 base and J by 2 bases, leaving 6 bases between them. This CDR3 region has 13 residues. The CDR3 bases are TGTGCCAGCAGTTTAGTTGGGGCCTACGAGCAGTACTTC. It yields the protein CASSLVGAYEQYF.

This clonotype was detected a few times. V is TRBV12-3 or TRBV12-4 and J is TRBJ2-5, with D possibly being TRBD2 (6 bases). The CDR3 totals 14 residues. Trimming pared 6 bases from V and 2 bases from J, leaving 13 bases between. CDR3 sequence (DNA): TGTGCCAGCAGAAATGGGACTTCACAAGAGACCCAGTACTTC. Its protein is CASRNGTSQETQYF.

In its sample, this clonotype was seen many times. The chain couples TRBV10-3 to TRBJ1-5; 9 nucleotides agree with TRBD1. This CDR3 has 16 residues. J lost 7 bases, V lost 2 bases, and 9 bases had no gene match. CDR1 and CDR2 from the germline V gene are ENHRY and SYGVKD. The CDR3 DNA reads TGTGCCATCAGTGAGATGACCGGGACAGGGAGCCAGCCCCAGCATTTT. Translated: CAISEMTGTGSQPQHF.

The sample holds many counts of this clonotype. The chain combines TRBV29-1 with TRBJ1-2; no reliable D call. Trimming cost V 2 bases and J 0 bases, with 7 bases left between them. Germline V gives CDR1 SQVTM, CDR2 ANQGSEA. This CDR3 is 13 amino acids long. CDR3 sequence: CSVEFRTNYGYTF. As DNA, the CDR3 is TGCAGCGTTGAATTCAGAACTAACTATGGCTACACCTTC. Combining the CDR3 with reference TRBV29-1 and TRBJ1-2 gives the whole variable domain SAVISQKPSRDICQRGTSLTIQCQVDSQVTMMFWYRQQPGQSLTLIATANQGSEATYESGFVIDKFPISRPNLTFSTLTVSNMSPEDSSIYLCSVEFRTNYGYTFGSGTRLTVV.

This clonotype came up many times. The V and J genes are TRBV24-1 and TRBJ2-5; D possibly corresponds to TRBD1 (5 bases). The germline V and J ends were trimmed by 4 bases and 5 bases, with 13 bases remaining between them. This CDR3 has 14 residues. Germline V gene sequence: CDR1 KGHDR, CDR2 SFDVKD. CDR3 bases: TGTGCCACCAGTGAGGTAGGACAATGGGAGACCCAGTACTTC. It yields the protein CATSEVGQWETQYF.

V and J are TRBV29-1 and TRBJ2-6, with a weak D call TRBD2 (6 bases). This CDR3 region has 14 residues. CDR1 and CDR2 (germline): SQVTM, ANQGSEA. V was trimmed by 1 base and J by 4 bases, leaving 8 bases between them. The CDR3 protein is CSVEGLAGANVLTF. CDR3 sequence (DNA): TGCAGCGTTGAAGGGCTAGCGGGGGCCAACGTCCTGACTTTC.

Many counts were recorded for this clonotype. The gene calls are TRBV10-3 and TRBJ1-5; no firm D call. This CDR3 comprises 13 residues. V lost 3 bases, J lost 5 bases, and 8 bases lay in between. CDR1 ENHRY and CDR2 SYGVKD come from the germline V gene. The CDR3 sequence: CAISDGADQPQHF. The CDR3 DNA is TGTGCCATCAGTGACGGAGCAGATCAGCCCCAGCATTTT.

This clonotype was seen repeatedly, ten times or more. The CDR3 DNA is TGTGCCAGCAGCTCAAGAGGACTAGCGGGAGGGTTCTACGAGCAGTACTTC. Its protein product is CASSSRGLAGGFYEQYF. The chain has TRBV9 and TRBJ2-7, with 15 bases lining up with TRBD2. The V gene's germline CDR1 is SGDLS and CDR2 YYNGEE. This CDR3 has 17 residues. The J segment lost 3 bases and the V segment lost 4 bases, leaving 8 bases of the junction unmatched. Looking up the rest from reference TRBV9 and TRBJ2-7 gives the full variable domain: DSGVTQTPKHLITATGQRVTLRCSPRSGDLSVYWYQQSLDQGLQFLIQYYNGEERAKGNILERFSAQQFPDLHSELNLSSLELGDSALYFCASSSRGLAGGFYEQYFGPGTRLTVT.

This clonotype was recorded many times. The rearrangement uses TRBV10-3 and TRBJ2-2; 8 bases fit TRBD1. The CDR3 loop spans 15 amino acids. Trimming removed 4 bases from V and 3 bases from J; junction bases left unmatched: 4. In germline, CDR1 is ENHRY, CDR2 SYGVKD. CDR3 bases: TGTGCCATCAGTGTCCAGGGGGCGTACACCGGGGAGCTGTTTTTT. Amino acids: CAISVQGAYTGELFF.

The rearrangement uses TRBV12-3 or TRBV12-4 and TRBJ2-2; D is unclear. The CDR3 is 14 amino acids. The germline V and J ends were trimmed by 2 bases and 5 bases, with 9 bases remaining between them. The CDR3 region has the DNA TGTGCCAGCAGTTTAACTGCGTCAACCGGGGAGCTGTTTTTT. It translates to CASSLTASTGELFF.

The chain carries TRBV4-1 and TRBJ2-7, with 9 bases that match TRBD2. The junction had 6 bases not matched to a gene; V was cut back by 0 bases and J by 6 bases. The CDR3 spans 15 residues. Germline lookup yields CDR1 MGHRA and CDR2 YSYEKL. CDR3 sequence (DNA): TGCGCCAGCAGCCAAGAGGGGGCTAGCGGGACCGAGCAGTACTTC. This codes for CASSQEGASGTEQYF.

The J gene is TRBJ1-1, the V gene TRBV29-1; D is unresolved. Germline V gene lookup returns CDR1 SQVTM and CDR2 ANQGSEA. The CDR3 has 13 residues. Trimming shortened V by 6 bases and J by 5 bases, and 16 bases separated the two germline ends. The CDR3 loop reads CSVSSPTVTEAFF. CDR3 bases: TGCAGCGTCTCCAGTCCAACCGTAACTGAAGCTTTCTTT.

This CDR3 reads CASSPEGSDGYTF. DNA of the CDR3: TGTGCCAGCAGCCCTGAGGGTTCAGATGGCTACACCTTC. J is TRBJ1-2 and V is TRBV11-2, with no clear D. The germline CDR1 and CDR2 sequences are SGHAT and FQNNGV. The CDR3 has 13 residues. Deletions cut 5 bases from V and 6 bases from J, with 13 bases between. Combining the CDR3 with reference TRBV11-2 and TRBJ1-2 gives the whole variable domain EAGVAQSPRYKIIEKRQSVAFWCNPISGHATLYWYQQILGQGPKLLIQFQNNGVVDDSQLPKDRFSAERLKGVDSTLKIQPAKLEDSAVYLCASSPEGSDGYTFGSGTRLTVV.

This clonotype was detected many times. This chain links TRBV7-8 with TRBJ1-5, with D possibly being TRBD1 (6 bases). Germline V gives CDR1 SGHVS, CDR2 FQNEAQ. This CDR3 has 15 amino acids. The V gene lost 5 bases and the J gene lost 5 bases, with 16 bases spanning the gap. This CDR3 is CASSQTGSQHQPQHF. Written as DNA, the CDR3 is TGTGCCAGCAGCCAAACAGGGTCCCAGCATCAGCCCCAGCATTTT.

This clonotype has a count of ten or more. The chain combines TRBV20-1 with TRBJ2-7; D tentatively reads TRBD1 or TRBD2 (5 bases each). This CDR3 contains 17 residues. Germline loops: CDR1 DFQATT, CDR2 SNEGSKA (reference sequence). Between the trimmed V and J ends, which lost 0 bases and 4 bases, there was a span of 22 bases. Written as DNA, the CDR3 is TGCAGTGCTAGAGATGGCCGGGGCAGGACCTTGCGTTACGAGCAGTACTTC. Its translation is CSARDGRGRTLRYEQYF.

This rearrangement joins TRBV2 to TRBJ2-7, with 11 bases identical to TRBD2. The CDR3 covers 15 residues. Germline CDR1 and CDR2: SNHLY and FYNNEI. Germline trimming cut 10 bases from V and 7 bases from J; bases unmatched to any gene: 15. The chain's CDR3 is CATRETSGAYNEQYF. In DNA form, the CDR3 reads TGTGCCACCAGGGAGACTAGCGGGGCCTACAATGAGCAGTACTTC.

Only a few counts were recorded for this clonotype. The DNA of the CDR3 is TGCAGTGCTGGATACAGACAGGGGGTTTTTTACGAGCAGTACTTC. Encoded protein: CSAGYRQGVFYEQYF. The chain joins TRBV20-1 to TRBJ2-7; 9 bases align to TRBD1. This CDR3 is 15 amino acids long. V was clipped by 5 bases and J by 4 bases; unmatched bases: 12. CDR1 and CDR2 (germline): DFQATT, SNEGSKA (reference sequence).

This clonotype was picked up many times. In DNA form, the CDR3 reads TGTGCCAGCACCCCCCGAGGGGGTCAAGAGACCCAGTACTTC. Translation: CASTPRGGQETQYF. The chain combines TRBV12-3 or TRBV12-4 with TRBJ2-5; D may be TRBD1 (6 bases). V was cut by 7 bases and J by 2 bases, with 14 bases left in between. The CDR3 runs 14 residues.

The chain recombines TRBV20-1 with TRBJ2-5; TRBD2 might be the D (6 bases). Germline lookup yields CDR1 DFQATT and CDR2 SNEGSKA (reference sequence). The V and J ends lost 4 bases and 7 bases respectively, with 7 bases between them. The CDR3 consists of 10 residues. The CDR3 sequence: CSANGGTQYF. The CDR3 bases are TGCAGTGCTAACGGGGGGACCCAGTACTTC.

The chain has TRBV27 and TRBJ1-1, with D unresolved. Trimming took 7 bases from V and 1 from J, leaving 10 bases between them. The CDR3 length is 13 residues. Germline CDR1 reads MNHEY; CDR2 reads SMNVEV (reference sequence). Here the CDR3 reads CASTTGRNTEAFF. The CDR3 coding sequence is TGTGCCAGCACCACTGGGAGGAACACTGAAGCTTTCTTT.

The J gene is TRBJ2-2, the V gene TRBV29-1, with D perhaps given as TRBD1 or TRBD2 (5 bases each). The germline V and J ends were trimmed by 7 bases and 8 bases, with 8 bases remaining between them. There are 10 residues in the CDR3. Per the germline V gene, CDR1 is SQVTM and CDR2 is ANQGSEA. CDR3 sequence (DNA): TGCAGCGGGGACGCGGGGGAGCTGTTTTTT. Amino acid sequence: CSGDAGELFF.

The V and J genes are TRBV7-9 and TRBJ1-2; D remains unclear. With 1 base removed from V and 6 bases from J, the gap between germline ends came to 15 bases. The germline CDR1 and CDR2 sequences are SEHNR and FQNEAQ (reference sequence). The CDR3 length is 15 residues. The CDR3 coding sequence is TGTGCCAGCAGCTTAGAAGTGGGGATAGTCGATGGCTACACCTTC. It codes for CASSLEVGIVDGYTF.

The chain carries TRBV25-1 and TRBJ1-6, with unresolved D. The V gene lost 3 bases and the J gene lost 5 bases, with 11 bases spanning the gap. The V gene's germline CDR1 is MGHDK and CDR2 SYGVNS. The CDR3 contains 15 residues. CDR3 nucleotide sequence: TGTGCCAGCAGTGACCCAGCACCAAATAATTCACCCCTCCACTTT. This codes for CASSDPAPNNSPLHF.

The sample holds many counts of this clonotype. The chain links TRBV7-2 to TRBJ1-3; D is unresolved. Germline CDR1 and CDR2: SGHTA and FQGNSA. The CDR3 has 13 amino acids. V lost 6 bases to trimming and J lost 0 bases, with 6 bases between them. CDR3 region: CASSRTSGNTIYF. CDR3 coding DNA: TGTGCCAGCAGTCGTACCTCTGGAAACACCATATATTTT.

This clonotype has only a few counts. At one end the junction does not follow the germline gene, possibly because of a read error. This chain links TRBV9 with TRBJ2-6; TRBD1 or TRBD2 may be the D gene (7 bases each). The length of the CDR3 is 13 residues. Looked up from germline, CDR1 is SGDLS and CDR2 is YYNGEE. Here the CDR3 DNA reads TGTGCCAGCAGCGCAGGGGGGGGGAAGTCTGAAGCTTTC. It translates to CASSAGGGKSEAF.

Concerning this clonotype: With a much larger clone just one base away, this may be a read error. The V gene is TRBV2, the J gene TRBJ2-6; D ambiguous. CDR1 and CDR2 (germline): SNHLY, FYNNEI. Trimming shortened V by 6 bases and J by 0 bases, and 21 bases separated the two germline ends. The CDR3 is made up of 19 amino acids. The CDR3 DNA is TGTGCCAGCAGCCGCGGTGAAAGGACCGCAAGCTCTGGGGCCAACGTCCTGACTTTC. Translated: CASSRGERTASSGANVLTF.

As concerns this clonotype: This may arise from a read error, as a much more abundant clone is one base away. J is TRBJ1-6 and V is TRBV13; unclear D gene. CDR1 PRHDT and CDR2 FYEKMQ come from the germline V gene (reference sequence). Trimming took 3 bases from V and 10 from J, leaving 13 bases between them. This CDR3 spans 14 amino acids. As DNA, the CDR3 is TGTGCCAGCAGCTTGAGCGGTCACATCTCACCCCTCCACTTT. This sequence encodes CASSLSGHISPLHF.

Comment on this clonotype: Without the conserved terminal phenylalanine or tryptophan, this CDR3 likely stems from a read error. CDR3 residues: CSVEDARGGYGYTL. The CDR3 region has the DNA TGCAGCGTTGAGGATGCTCGGGGAGGGTATGGCTACACCCTC. The chain couples TRBV29-1 to TRBJ1-2, with D unclear. CDR1 is SQVTM and CDR2 is ANQGSEA in the germline V gene. V lost 3 bases to trimming and J lost 5 bases, with 16 bases between them. This CDR3 region has 14 residues.

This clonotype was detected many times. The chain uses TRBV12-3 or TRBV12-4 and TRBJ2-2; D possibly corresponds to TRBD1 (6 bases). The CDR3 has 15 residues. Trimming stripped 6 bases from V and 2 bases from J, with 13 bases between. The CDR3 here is CASRGDRLNTGELFF. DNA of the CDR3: TGTGCCAGCAGGGGAGACAGGCTAAACACCGGGGAGCTGTTTTTT.